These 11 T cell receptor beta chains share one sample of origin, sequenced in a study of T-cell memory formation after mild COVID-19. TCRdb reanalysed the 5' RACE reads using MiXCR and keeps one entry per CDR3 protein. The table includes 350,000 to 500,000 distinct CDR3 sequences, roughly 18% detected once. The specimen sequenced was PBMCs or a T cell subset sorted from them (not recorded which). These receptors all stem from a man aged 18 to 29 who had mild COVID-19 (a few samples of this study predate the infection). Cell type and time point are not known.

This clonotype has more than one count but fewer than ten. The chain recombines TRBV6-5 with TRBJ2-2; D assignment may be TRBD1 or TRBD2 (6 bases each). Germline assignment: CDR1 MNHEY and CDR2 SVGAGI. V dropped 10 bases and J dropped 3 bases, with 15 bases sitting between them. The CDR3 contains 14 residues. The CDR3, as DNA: TGTGCCACCGGGGGCTATTGGTACACCGGGGAGCTGTTTTTT. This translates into CATGGYWYTGELFF.

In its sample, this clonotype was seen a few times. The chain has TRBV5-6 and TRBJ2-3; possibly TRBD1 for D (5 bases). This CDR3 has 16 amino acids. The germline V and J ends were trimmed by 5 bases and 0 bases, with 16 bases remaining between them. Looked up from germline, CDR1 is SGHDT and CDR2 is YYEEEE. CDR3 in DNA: TGTGCCAGCAGTGTCTTCGGACAAGGAAGCACAGATACGCAGTATTTT. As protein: CASSVFGQGSTDTQYF.

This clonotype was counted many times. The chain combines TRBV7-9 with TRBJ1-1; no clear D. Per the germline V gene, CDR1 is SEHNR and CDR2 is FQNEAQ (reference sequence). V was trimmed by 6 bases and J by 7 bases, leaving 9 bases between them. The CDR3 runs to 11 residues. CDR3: CASSRQGEAFF. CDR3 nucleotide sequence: TGTGCCAGCAGTCGCCAAGGTGAAGCTTTCTTT.

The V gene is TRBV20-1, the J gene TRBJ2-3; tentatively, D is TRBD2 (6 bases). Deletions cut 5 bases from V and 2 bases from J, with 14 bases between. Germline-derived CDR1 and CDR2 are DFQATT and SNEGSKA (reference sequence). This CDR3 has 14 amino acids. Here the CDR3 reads CSAENRDSTDTQYF. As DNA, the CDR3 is TGCAGTGCTGAAAACCGGGACTCCACAGATACGCAGTATTTT.

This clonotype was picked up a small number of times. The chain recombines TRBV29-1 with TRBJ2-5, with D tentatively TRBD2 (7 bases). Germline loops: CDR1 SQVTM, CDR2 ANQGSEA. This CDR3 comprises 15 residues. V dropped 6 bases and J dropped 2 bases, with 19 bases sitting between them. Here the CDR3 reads CSVDRAGALQETQYF. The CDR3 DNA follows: TGCAGCGTCGATCGGGCGGGGGCTTTACAAGAGACCCAGTACTTC.

Here the CDR3 DNA reads TGTGCCAGCAGCCCTGAACCAGGGCAGACCCAGTACTTC. It codes for CASSPEPGQTQYF. The chain recombines TRBV27 with TRBJ2-5; a possible D gene is TRBD1 (5 bases). The CDR3 covers 13 residues. Germline V gene lookup returns CDR1 MNHEY and CDR2 SMNVEV (reference sequence). Trimming left V 6 bases short and J 6 bases short, with 14 bases between.

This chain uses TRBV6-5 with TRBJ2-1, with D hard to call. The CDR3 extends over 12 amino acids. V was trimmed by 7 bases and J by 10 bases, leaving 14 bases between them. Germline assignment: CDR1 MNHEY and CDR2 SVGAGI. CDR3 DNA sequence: TGTGCCAGCACCTTAGGACCAGGAGAGCAGTTCTTC. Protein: CASTLGPGEQFF.

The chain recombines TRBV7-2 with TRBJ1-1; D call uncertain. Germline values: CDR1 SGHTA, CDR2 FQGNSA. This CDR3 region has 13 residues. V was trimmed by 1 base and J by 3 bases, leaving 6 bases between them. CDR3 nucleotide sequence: TGTGCCAGCAGCTTAGTTCCGTACACTGAAGCTTTCTTT. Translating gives CASSLVPYTEAFF.

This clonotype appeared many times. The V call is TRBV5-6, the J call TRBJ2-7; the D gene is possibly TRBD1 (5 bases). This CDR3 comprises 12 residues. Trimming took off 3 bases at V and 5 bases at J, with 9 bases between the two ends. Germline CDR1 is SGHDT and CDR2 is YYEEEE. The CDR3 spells CASSYQDNEQYF. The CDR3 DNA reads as TGTGCCAGCAGCTACCAGGACAACGAGCAGTACTTC.

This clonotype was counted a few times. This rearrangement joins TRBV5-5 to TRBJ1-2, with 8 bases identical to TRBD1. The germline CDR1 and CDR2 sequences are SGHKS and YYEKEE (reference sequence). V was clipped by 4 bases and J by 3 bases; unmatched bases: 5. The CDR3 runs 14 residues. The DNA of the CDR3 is TGTGCCAGCAGCCATCGGGGACAGGACTATGGCTACACCTTC. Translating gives CASSHRGQDYGYTF. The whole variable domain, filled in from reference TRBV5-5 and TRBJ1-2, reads DAGVTQSPTHLIKTRGQQVTLRCSPISGHKSVSWYQQVLGQGPQFIFQYYEKEERGRGNFPDRFSARQFPNYSSELNVNALLLGDSALYLCASSHRGQDYGYTFGSGTRLTVV.

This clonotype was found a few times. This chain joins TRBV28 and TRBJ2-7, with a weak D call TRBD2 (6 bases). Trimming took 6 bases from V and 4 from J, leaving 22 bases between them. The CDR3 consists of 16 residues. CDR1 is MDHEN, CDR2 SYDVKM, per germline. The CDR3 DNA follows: TGTGCCAGCAGACCTTCCGGGACTTCCCTTACGTACGAGCAGTACGTC. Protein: CASRPSGTSLTYEQYV.